This entry features one T cell receptor beta chain sequence. Its matching antigen is unknown. This CDR3 spans 14 amino acids. V gave up 3 bases and J gave up 4 bases; unmatched junction bases: 5. Per germline, CDR1 KGHSH and CDR2 LQKENI. This sample was included in a study of blood T cells in healthy people across ages. Study results and limitations: PBMCs were not sorted, which prevented a conclusive comparison of naive versus antigen-experienced cells.

Researchers isolated at least 6 million PBMCs per sample. Then a second PCR, running roughly 7 to 11 cycles, was carried out with a sample-barcoded 5' primer and a J-beta primer mix. Every cDNA was tagged by a template-switch adaptor with 12 random nucleotides. No fewer than 2.5 million CDR3-containing paired-end reads came from each sample. TCRdb reanalysed the 5' RACE reads using MiXCR and keeps one entry per CDR3 protein. This table holds more than 700,000 distinct CDR3 sequences, about 55% found once. This chain links TRBV18 with TRBJ1-2; 7 nucleotides line up with TRBD1. This receptor was taken from a man older than 75 in good health. Sequencing used blood. CDR3: CASSPTGPSYGYTF. CDR3 nucleotide sequence: TGTGCCAGCTCACCGACAGGGCCTTCCTATGGCTACACCTTC.